The 18 T cell receptor beta chains reported below all come from one sample, sequenced in a study of identical twins. TCRdb used MiXCR to reprocess the 5' RACE reads, holding one entry per CDR3 protein. The sample holds about 210,000 distinct CDR3 sequences, roughly a tenth seen once. Sample: memory (CD45RO+) T cells sorted from blood. The receptors shown here come from a woman aged 18 to 35 in good health.

This clonotype appeared a few times. V gene TRBV29-1 combines with J gene TRBJ1-5, with D unresolved. This CDR3 region has 12 residues. Germline values: CDR1 SQVTM, CDR2 ANQGSEA. V gave up 7 bases and J gave up 1 base, with 8 bases separating them. CDR3 sequence reads: CSALASNQPQHF. The CDR3, as DNA: TGCAGCGCACTTGCGAGCAATCAGCCCCAGCATTTT.

There are many counts of this clonotype. The genes are TRBV12-3 or TRBV12-4 and TRBJ1-4; 9 bases agree with TRBD1. There are 13 residues in the CDR3. The V segment lost 6 bases and the J segment 6 bases; nucleotides outside the gene matches: 2. CDR3 protein: CASRGQGYEKLFF. The CDR3, as DNA: TGTGCCAGCAGGGGACAGGGCTATGAAAAACTGTTTTTT.

The chain carries TRBV6-2 or TRBV6-3 and TRBJ1-1; D possibly corresponds to TRBD1 (5 bases). CDR1 and CDR2 from the germline V gene are MNHEY and SVGEGT. The CDR3 totals 16 residues. Trimming left V 4 bases short and J 4 bases short, with 19 bases between. The chain's CDR3 is CASSFTGSGRTTEAFF. The CDR3 bases are TGTGCCAGCAGTTTTACGGGATCAGGGAGGACCACTGAAGCTTTCTTT.

This chain connects TRBV30 to TRBJ2-7; TRBD2 matches 9 bases. With V trimmed by 0 bases and J by 7 bases, 10 bases remained unmatched. CDR1 is GTSNPN, CDR2 SVGIG, per germline (reference sequence). The CDR3 length is 15 residues. CDR3 DNA sequence: TGTGCCTGGAGTGTACGGGCTAGCGGGATATGGGAGCAGTACTTC. It encodes CAWSVRASGIWEQYF. Full variable domain (rest looked up from reference TRBV30 and TRBJ2-7): SQTIHQWPATLVQPVGSPLSLECTVEGTSNPNLYWYRQAAGRGLQLLFYSVGIGQISSEVPQNLSASRPQDRQFILSSKKLLLSDSGFYLCAWSVRASGIWEQYFGPGTRLTVT.

This chain links TRBV29-1 with TRBJ2-7, with a weak D call TRBD2 (7 bases). This CDR3 has 13 residues. Trimming cost V 3 bases and J 7 bases, with 16 bases left between them. The V gene's germline CDR1 is SQVTM and CDR2 ANQGSEA. The CDR3 DNA reads as TGCAGCGTTGATAGGGGGGGGGTAAGGGAGCAGTACTTC. Its translation is CSVDRGGVREQYF.

The chain joins TRBV5-1 to TRBJ1-1; D call uncertain. The CDR3 length is 13 residues. Germline V gene lookup returns CDR1 SGHRS and CDR2 YFSETQ. Trimming removed 0 bases from V and 7 bases from J, with 10 bases in between. CDR3 in amino acids: CASSLDGRHEAFF. The CDR3 DNA sequence: TGCGCCAGCAGCTTGGATGGCCGGCATGAAGCTTTCTTT.

The chain has TRBV7-9 and TRBJ2-7, with 8 bases matching TRBD1. CDR1 is SEHNR, CDR2 FQNEAQ, per germline (reference sequence). This CDR3 has 14 residues. After removal of 5 bases from V and 5 bases from J, the junction contained 8 bases not matched to a gene. CDR3 sequence: CASSIGTGSDEQYF. The CDR3 DNA sequence: TGTGCCAGCAGCATCGGGACAGGAAGCGACGAGCAGTACTTC.

This clonotype was seen more than once but under ten times. The rearrangement links TRBV2 to TRBJ2-1, with D perhaps assigned TRBD1 or TRBD2 (6 bases each). The germline V gene has CDR1 SNHLY and CDR2 FYNNEI. Trimming removed 3 bases at V and 12 bases at J, with 12 bases between. The CDR3 covers 12 residues. The CDR3 coding sequence is TGTGCCAGCAGTGATATGGGGGGCGCGCAGTTCTTC. Protein product: CASSDMGGAQFF.

The chain uses TRBV20-1 and TRBJ1-1; D ambiguous. There are 11 residues in the CDR3. Germline values: CDR1 DFQATT, CDR2 SNEGSKA (reference sequence). V was pared by 5 bases and J by 12 bases, with 16 bases between. The CDR3 spells CSAEIATGTFF. The CDR3 DNA reads TGCAGTGCTGAGATCGCGACCGGGACTTTCTTT.

In its sample, this clonotype was seen a few times. J is TRBJ2-2 and V is TRBV19; D ambiguous. The ends were cut back, 3 bases at V and 4 bases at J, with 6 bases in the middle. Per germline, CDR1 LNHDA and CDR2 SQIVND (reference sequence). This CDR3 contains 13 residues. The CDR3 spells CASSIPGTGELFF. The CDR3 nucleotides read TGTGCCAGTAGTATCCCCGGCACCGGGGAGCTGTTTTTT.

The J gene is TRBJ2-3, the V gene TRBV20-1; D is undetermined. The germline V gene has CDR1 DFQATT and CDR2 SNEGSKA (reference sequence). The CDR3 runs to 14 residues. The V end lost 3 bases, the J end lost 0 bases, and 10 bases lay between the germline ends. The CDR3, as DNA: TGCAGTGCTAGTAGGAGAGCTAGCACAGATACGCAGTATTTT. Translated, it gives CSASRRASTDTQYF.

J is TRBJ1-2 and V is TRBV20-1; D gene ambiguous. The germline V gene has CDR1 DFQATT and CDR2 SNEGSKA (reference sequence). Trimming cost V 3 bases and J 2 bases, with 4 bases left between them. CDR3 length: 11 residues. The CDR3 DNA is TGCAGTGCTAGGCCCAACTATGGCTACACCTTC. Encoded protein: CSARPNYGYTF.

This clonotype was picked up many times. The gene calls are TRBV10-1 and TRBJ2-3, with a possible D match to TRBD1 (6 bases). The V and J ends lost 4 bases and 2 bases respectively, with 10 bases between them. There are 14 residues in the CDR3. Germline V gene sequence: CDR1 WNHNN, CDR2 SYGVQD (reference sequence). In nucleotides, the CDR3 is TGCGCCAGCAGTGCACAGGGCGACACAGATACGCAGTATTTT. This gives the protein CASSAQGDTDTQYF.

The genes are TRBV15 and TRBJ2-2; 7 positions agree with TRBD2. The CDR3 consists of 17 residues. Germline values: CDR1 LNHNV, CDR2 YYDKDF (reference sequence). The V segment lost 0 bases and the J segment 0 bases; nucleotides outside the gene matches: 4. In DNA, the CDR3 is TGTGCCACCAGCAGAGATCTCCTAGCGGCGAACACCGGGGAGCTGTTTTTT. Its translation is CATSRDLLAANTGELFF.

This clonotype was observed at least ten times. The gene calls are TRBV10-3 and TRBJ1-5, with a tentative D call TRBD1 (5 bases). Trimming stripped 4 bases from V and 6 bases from J, with 10 bases between. The germline CDR1 and CDR2 sequences are ENHRY and SYGVKD. This CDR3 region has 13 residues. The DNA of the CDR3 is TGTGCCATCAGTGGCAGGGAAACTCAGCCCCAGCATTTT. This translates into CAISGRETQPQHF.

This clonotype appeared many times. The chain joins TRBV6-1 to TRBJ1-2; TRBD1 aligns across 7 bases. The length of the CDR3 is 13 residues. Germline CDR1 is MNHNS and CDR2 is SASEGT. V shed 6 bases and J 5 bases; nucleotides not matched to a gene: 6. CDR3 coding DNA: TGTGCCAGCAGCCTGGGACAGTTGTATGGCTACACCTTC. Its protein product is CASSLGQLYGYTF.

This clonotype was seen repeatedly, ten times or more. V usage is TRBV7-2 and J usage is TRBJ1-5, with 10 bases lining up with TRBD1. The germline V gene has CDR1 SGHTA and CDR2 FQGNSA. The length of the CDR3 is 16 residues. J was trimmed by 2 bases and V by 4 bases; bases with no gene match: 5. CDR3 residues: CASSYTGTGGNQPQHF. As DNA, the CDR3 is TGTGCCAGCAGCTATACCGGGACAGGGGGCAATCAGCCCCAGCATTTT.

The sample holds many counts of this clonotype. The chain has TRBV12-3 or TRBV12-4 and TRBJ2-7; 7 nucleotides agree with TRBD1. CDR3 length: 15 amino acids. After removal of 0 bases from V and 4 bases from J, the junction contained 6 bases not matched to a gene. Here the CDR3 reads CASSLAPTGSYEQYF. As DNA, the CDR3 is TGTGCCAGCAGTTTAGCGCCGACAGGGAGTTACGAGCAGTACTTC.